This TCR beta chain was captured by sequencing in a study of blood T cell repertoires in COVID-19. Germline lookup yields CDR1 MNHEY and CDR2 SVGAGI. This CDR3 region has 13 residues. The junction had 5 bases not matched to a gene; V was cut back by 8 bases and J by 5 bases. Assay: immunoSEQ multiplex PCR; the TCRdb copy retains only in-frame clones and omits some. The data contain roughly 240,000 clones, over 80% of them singletons. The V and J genes are TRBV6-5 and TRBJ1-5; 8 bases align to TRBD1. Sequencing was done on a sample of PBMCs or T cells enriched from blood (not recorded which). The TCR originated in a woman in her twenties or thirties with acute COVID-19. The CDR3 is CASGGQGHQPQHF. The CDR3 DNA sequence: TGTGCCAGCGGAGGACAGGGTCATCAGCCCCAGCATTTT.